Each of the 18 T cell receptor beta chains below was sequenced from the same sample in a study of vaccination and CD4 T cells after COVID-19 (dated by TCRdb to between 2020 and 2023). The sample's treatment or condition label, in plain terms: roughly ten-day PBMC culture with coronavirus spike peptide pools or control peptides (ViraFEST assay). The antigens of these receptors remain unknown. Receptor libraries were prepared by PCR. The instrument was an Illumina iSeq 100. At the Johns Hopkins FTIC core, DNA from the cultured CD4+ T cells underwent TCR sequencing with the Oncomine TCR Beta short-read assay. TCRdb itself trimmed the public reads at Q25 with fastp, ran MiXCR and retained productive beta chains. Each entry is one CDR3 protein sequence, shown with its most common DNA and genes. Counted in this sample were around 25,000 distinct CDR3 sequences; about 46% of them appeared once. The ten largest clones represent 7.2% of the sample.

Material for sequencing was CD4+ T cells from blood, cultured in vitro. These receptors were collected from a human donor who had recovered from COVID-19.

With respect to this clonotype: The junction and the germline gene differ at one end; a read error may be behind it. The chain carries TRBV7-9 and TRBJ1-4, with TRBD1 matching 10 bases. The germline V gene encodes CDR1 SEHNR and CDR2 FQNEAQ (reference sequence). The CDR3 sequence is 17 residues long. The CDR3 loop is CASSLIMTGGSNQKLFF. The CDR3 DNA follows: TGTGCCAGCAGCTTAATAATGACAGGGGGCAGTAATCAAAAACTGTTTTTT.

This clonotype has just a few counts. The V call is TRBV7-8, the J call TRBJ2-1; 15 bases agree with TRBD2. The CDR3 runs to 16 residues. Germline-derived CDR1 and CDR2 are SGHVS and FQNEAQ. Trimming cost V 5 bases and J 8 bases; bases outside gene matches: 7. The CDR3, as DNA: TGTGCCAGCAGCCTACTTTGGACTAGCGGGAGGGATGAGCAGTTCTTC. This codes for CASSLLWTSGRDEQFF.

This chain links TRBV24-1 with TRBJ2-3; D is undetermined. V lost 4 bases to trimming and J lost 4 bases, with 17 bases between them. The CDR3 covers 16 residues. Germline CDR1 is KGHDR and CDR2 is SFDVKD. This chain's CDR3 is CATSERSWVAPDTQYF. The CDR3 DNA is TGTGCCACCAGTGAACGTAGCTGGGTAGCCCCAGATACGCAGTATTTT.

The rearrangement uses TRBV24-1 and TRBJ2-1; TRBD1 or TRBD2 may be the D gene (5 bases each). Looked up from germline, CDR1 is KGHDR and CDR2 is SFDVKD. The CDR3 is made up of 11 amino acids. Trimming removed 9 bases from V and 7 bases from J, with 9 bases in between. CDR3 sequence (DNA): TGTGCCACCCGAGGGGAGAATGAGCAGTTCTTC. It specifies CATRGENEQFF.

The sample holds a few counts of this clonotype. This chain connects TRBV15 to TRBJ2-5; perhaps TRBD2 as D (7 bases). Between the trimmed V and J ends, which lost 3 bases and 6 bases, there was a span of 17 bases. CDR3 size: 15 residues. The germline CDR1 and CDR2 sequences are LNHNV and YYDKDF (reference sequence). The CDR3 coding sequence is TGTGCCACCAGCAGGCCGGGGGCGGGGGAACAGACCCAGTACTTC. Translating it yields CATSRPGAGEQTQYF.

The chain has TRBV11-1 and TRBJ2-7; D possibly corresponds to TRBD1 (7 bases). V was cut by 4 bases and J by 3 bases, with 19 bases left in between. CDR1 and CDR2 from the germline V gene are SGHAT and FQDESV (reference sequence). The CDR3 spans 16 residues. CDR3 protein: CASSSGPTGTFYEQYF. The CDR3 nucleotides read TGTGCCAGCAGCTCAGGCCCGACAGGGACTTTCTACGAGCAGTACTTC.

The chain joins TRBV29-1 to TRBJ2-1, with 8 nucleotides matching TRBD1. This CDR3 spans 13 amino acids. Germline-derived CDR1 and CDR2 are SQVTM and ANQGSEA. J was trimmed by 7 bases and V by 5 bases; bases with no gene match: 7. The CDR3 here is CSVPRQGRNEQFF. For the CDR3, the DNA is TGCAGCGTTCCTCGACAGGGGCGAAATGAGCAGTTCTTC.

Only a few counts were recorded for this clonotype. This chain connects TRBV7-7 to TRBJ2-3, with 8 bases identical to TRBD1. Trimming at V came to 5 bases and at J to 5 bases, leaving 3 bases not matched to a gene. The CDR3 is made up of 13 amino acids. Germline V CDR1 and CDR2: SSHAT, FNYEAQ (reference sequence). The CDR3 DNA is TGTGCCAGCAGCATAGACAGGGGAGATACGCAGTATTTT. Encoded protein: CASSIDRGDTQYF.

The CDR3 DNA sequence: TGTGCCAGCTCACCACGTACGTCGGATGGAAACACCATATATTTT. It is translated as CASSPRTSDGNTIYF. V and J are TRBV18 and TRBJ1-3; no reliable D call. CDR3 length equals 15 residues. The germline V and J ends were trimmed by 1 base and 3 bases, with 10 bases remaining between them. Germline lookup yields CDR1 KGHSH and CDR2 LQKENI.

The chain carries TRBV24-1 and TRBJ2-5; 11 bases are shared with TRBD1. Unmatched junction bases numbered 6, after V lost 4 bases and J lost 6 bases. CDR3 length: 15 amino acids. From germline, CDR1 is KGHDR and CDR2 SFDVKD. Written as DNA, the CDR3 is TGTGCCACCAGTGAGACCGGACAGGGGGCGAAGACCCAGTACTTC. Translating gives CATSETGQGAKTQYF.

The DNA for the CDR3 is TGTGCCAGCAGCTTGGCCCGGGAGGCCTACGAGCAGTACTTC. Its translation is CASSLAREAYEQYF. The chain recombines TRBV7-2 with TRBJ2-7; TRBD2 aligns across 7 bases. The CDR3 sequence is 14 residues long. Germline values: CDR1 SGHTA, CDR2 FQGNSA. The ends lost 3 bases at V and 2 bases at J; junction bases unmatched: 4.

This chain connects TRBV6-1 to TRBJ2-7; 7 bases align to TRBD1. Trimming cost V 6 bases and J 2 bases; bases outside gene matches: 7. CDR1 is MNHNS, CDR2 SASEGT, per germline. The CDR3 covers 14 residues. For the CDR3, the DNA is TGTGCCAGCAGCCTACCCGGGACAGCCTACGAGCAGTACTTC. This codes for CASSLPGTAYEQYF.

This chain connects TRBV2 to TRBJ2-2; tentative D call: TRBD1 (6 bases). Per the germline V gene, CDR1 is SNHLY and CDR2 is FYNNEI. The CDR3 has 13 amino acids. The V gene lost 6 bases and the J gene lost 7 bases, with 12 bases spanning the gap. In DNA form, the CDR3 reads TGTGCCAGCAGGGGGGCGTGGGACGGGGAGCTGTTTTTT. It specifies CASRGAWDGELFF. The full variable domain, completed using reference TRBV2 and TRBJ2-2, is EPEVTQTPSHQVTQMGQEVILRCVPISNHLYFYWYRQILGQKVEFLVSFYNNEISEKSEIFDDQFSVERPDGSNFTLKIRSTKLEDSAMYFCASRGAWDGELFFGEGSRLTVL.

This rearrangement joins TRBV20-1 to TRBJ1-4; 7 bases map to TRBD1. CDR3 length: 16 residues. The ends lost 6 bases at V and 0 bases at J; junction bases unmatched: 10. Germline lookup yields CDR1 DFQATT and CDR2 SNEGSKA (reference sequence). This CDR3 reads CSANLDRDATNEKLFF. CDR3 nucleotides: TGCAGTGCAAACCTCGACAGGGATGCAACTAATGAAAAACTGTTTTTT.

The chain combines TRBV5-6 with TRBJ1-6; D is ambiguous. The V end was cut by 0 bases, the J end by 8 bases, with 18 bases between. Germline lookup yields CDR1 SGHDT and CDR2 YYEEEE. There are 17 residues in the CDR3. The CDR3 DNA reads TGTGCCAGCAGCTTGGGGGTTTGGTCGGGTATATATTCACCCCTCCACTTT. This gives the protein CASSLGVWSGIYSPLHF.

This clonotype is a singleton in its sample. The rearrangement joins TRBV10-3 to TRBJ2-6; D unclear. The length of the CDR3 is 14 residues. Germline V gene sequence: CDR1 ENHRY, CDR2 SYGVKD. Trimming pared 2 bases from V and 1 base from J, leaving 3 bases between. The CDR3 nucleotides are TGTGCCATCAGTGAGGGATCTGGGGCCAACGTCCTGACTTTC. Its translation: CAISEGSGANVLTF.

The genes are TRBV7-6 and TRBJ1-3; 7 bases map to TRBD1. The CDR3 spans 17 residues. Germline lookup yields CDR1 SGHVS and CDR2 FNYEAQ. The V and J ends lost 5 bases and 0 bases, in that order; junction bases with no gene match: 10. DNA for the CDR3: TGTGCCAGCAGCGGAGGGGTGGCAGGGGGCTCTGGAAACACCATATATTTT. It codes for CASSGGVAGGSGNTIYF.

This clonotype was picked up a small number of times. This sequence joins TRBV7-2 and TRBJ1-5, with 10 bases identical to TRBD1. CDR3 length: 12 residues. Trimming removed 4 bases from V and 11 bases from J; junction bases left unmatched: 2. From germline, CDR1 is SGHTA and CDR2 FQGNSA. The CDR3 loop reads CASSSGTGAQHF. The CDR3 DNA reads as TGTGCCAGCAGCTCAGGGACAGGGGCCCAGCATTTT.